These T cell receptor beta chains were read from a single sample in a study of CD8 T cells in ankylosing spondylitis. MiXCR, run by TCRdb on the 5' RACE reads, gives a single entry per CDR3 protein. The sample lists about 220,000 distinct CDR3 sequences; 8% to 11% were seen once. The sequencing sample was made of blood, either unsorted or a sorted T cell fraction (not recorded which). The source of these receptors is a male donor with ankylosing spondylitis or in good health (not recorded which). The conserved cysteine and the conserved F or W are not part of the CDR3 here.

J gene	V gene	CDR3 protein
TRBJ2-1	TRBV5-1	ASSLDAVQGGDEQF
TRBJ2-3	TRBV9	ASGMGAGSTDTQY
TRBJ2-7	TRBV9	ASSAPPGTGNIHEQY
TRBJ2-3	TRBV21-1	ASGKDGAGEKTDTQY
TRBJ1-1	TRBV28	ASSLILNTEAF
TRBJ2-7	TRBV3-1	ASTHRDGFYEQY
TRBJ1-2	TRBV5-1	ASSLEGHDGYT
TRBJ1-3	TRBV5-1	ASSLGDSQNTIY
TRBJ2-2	TRBV10-3	AISVTVDRMSGTGWPGELF
TRBJ2-3	TRBV7-3	ASSLTAADTQY
TRBJ2-7	TRBV6-7	ASSYPGLIRDLSSYEQY
TRBJ2-1	TRBV6-1	ASGAGDYNEQF
TRBJ2-1	TRBV12-3/TRBV12-4	ASSLGLGHYNEQF
TRBJ2-7	TRBV21-1	ASSRQETVSHEQY
TRBJ2-3	TRBV6-5	ASSYSGGAADTQY
TRBJ2-5	TRBV3-1	ASSQFSETQY
TRBJ1-3	TRBV3-1	ASSLEGQAGNTIY
TRBJ1-1	TRBV12-3/TRBV12-4	ASTPENTEAF
TRBJ2-7	TRBV5-6	ASSLVAGTLTYEQY
TRBJ1-1	TRBV5-1	ASRITGNTEAF
TRBJ2-5	TRBV24-1	ATGQGAVETQY
TRBJ2-1	TRBV7-2	ASSLVAGGRNEQF
TRBJ2-3	TRBV11-2	ASSLLAGESTDTQY
TRBJ2-1	TRBV11-2	ASSLVGTSGYSGNEQF
TRBJ2-3	TRBV20-1	SEQGVDTQY
TRBJ2-5	TRBV29-1	SVGPLAQETQY
TRBJ2-5	TRBV24-1	ATSDLGGPQETQY
TRBJ2-5	TRBV18	ASSHGTTEETQY
TRBJ1-6	TRBV20-1	SARAPGQNSPLH
TRBJ2-3	TRBV25-1	ASSEYWKSTGDTQY
TRBJ1-5	TRBV20-1	SARDSAQPQH
TRBJ2-3	TRBV9	ASSFSQGSSTDTQY